This T cell receptor (beta chain) was obtained from a study of molecular identifiers for immune sequencing clone quantification. CDR1 SGHRS and CDR2 YFSETQ come from the germline V gene. V lost 3 bases and J 1 base, leaving 4 bases between the germline ends. CDR3 length: 12 amino acids. TCRdb reprocessed the PCR reads via MiXCR and lists one record per CDR3 protein. In the table there are 20,000 to 25,000 distinct CDR3 sequences, more than 15% of which are singletons. J is TRBJ1-1 and V is TRBV5-1; D is ambiguous. Material: naive CD8+ T cells from blood, with Jurkat cell RNA spiked in. Subset: FACS-sorted CD8+CD4-CCR7+CD45RA+ naive T cells. The sequence derives from a human donor in good health. Some libraries in this study had Jurkat cell RNA spiked in. CDR3 DNA: TGCGCCAGCAGCTGGGGGAACACTGAAGCTTTCTTT. Protein sequence: CASSWGNTEAFF.